This T cell receptor beta chain was documented in a study of blood T cell repertoires in COVID-19. Study information: COVID-19 samples, acute and convalescent, were from the United States, Italy and Spain. T cells, B-cell-depleted T cells, or PBMCs supplied cDNA or gDNA.

Methods used by the authors: Amplification from reference gene primers served as the basis for estimated nucleated cell counts. The protocol was immunoSEQ multiplex PCR, while the TCRdb copy is restricted to in-frame clones and leaves out a portion. V and J calls plus clone size are reproduced from that table; the DNA served to infer D and trimming. The data contain about 150,000 clones, more than 75% of them singletons. J gave up 7 bases and V 5 bases, and 8 bases lay outside the gene matches. The CDR3 sequence is 15 residues long. Germline CDR1 and CDR2: LNHNV and YYDKDF (reference sequence). The specimen was peripheral blood. The sequence came from a man between 45 and 60 years old who had recovered from COVID-19. The chain carries TRBV15 and TRBJ1-4, with 9 bases fitting TRBD1. CDR3 residues: CATSGRTGVLEKLFF. The CDR3 nucleotides read TGTGCCACCAGCGGCAGGACAGGGGTTCTTGAAAAACTGTTTTTT.